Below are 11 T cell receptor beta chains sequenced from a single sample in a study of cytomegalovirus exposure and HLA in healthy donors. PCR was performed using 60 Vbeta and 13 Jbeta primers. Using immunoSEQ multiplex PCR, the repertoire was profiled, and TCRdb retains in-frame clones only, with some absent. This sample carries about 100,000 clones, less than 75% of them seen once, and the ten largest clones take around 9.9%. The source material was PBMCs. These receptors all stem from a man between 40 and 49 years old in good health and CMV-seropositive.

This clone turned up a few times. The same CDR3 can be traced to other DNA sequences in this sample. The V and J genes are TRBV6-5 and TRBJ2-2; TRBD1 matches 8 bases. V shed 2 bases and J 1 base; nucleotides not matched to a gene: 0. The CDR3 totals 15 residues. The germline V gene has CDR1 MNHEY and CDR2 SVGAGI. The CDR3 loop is CASSYGTGNTGELFF. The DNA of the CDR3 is TGTGCCAGCAGTTACGGGACAGGGAACACCGGGGAGCTGTTTTTT.

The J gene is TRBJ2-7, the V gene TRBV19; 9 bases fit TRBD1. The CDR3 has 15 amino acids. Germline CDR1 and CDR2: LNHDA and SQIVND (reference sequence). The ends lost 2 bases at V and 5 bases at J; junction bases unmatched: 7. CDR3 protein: CASSITTGGKHEQYF. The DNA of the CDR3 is TGTGCCAGTAGTATAACGACAGGGGGGAAACACGAGCAGTACTTC.

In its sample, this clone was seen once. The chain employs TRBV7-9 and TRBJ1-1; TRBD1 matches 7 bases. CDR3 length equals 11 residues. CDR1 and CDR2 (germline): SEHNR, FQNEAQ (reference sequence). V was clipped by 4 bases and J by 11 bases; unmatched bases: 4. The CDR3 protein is CASSSNRGAFF. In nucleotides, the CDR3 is TGTGCCAGCAGCTCGAACAGGGGTGCTTTCTTT.

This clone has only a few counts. The DNA for the CDR3 is TGTGCCAGCAGCTCGGGACAGGGGAACCAAGAGACCCAGTACTTC. It specifies CASSSGQGNQETQYF. V usage is TRBV9 and J usage is TRBJ2-5; 10 bases match TRBD1. The V gene end was trimmed by 4 bases and the J gene end by 0 bases; junction bases not matched to a gene: 3. CDR3 size: 15 residues. Germline assignment: CDR1 SGDLS and CDR2 YYNGEE. The whole variable domain, filled in from reference TRBV9 and TRBJ2-5, reads DSGVTQTPKHLITATGQRVTLRCSPRSGDLSVYWYQQSLDQGLQFLIQYYNGEERAKGNILERFSAQQFPDLHSELNLSSLELGDSALYFCASSSGQGNQETQYFGPGTRLLVL.

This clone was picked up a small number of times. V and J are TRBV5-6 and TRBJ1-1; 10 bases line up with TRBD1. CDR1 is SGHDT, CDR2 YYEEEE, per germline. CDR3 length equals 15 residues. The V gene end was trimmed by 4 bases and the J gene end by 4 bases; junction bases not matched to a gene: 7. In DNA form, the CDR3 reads TGTGCCAGCAGCGGAGACAGGGGGCAGGCCACTGAAGCTTTCTTT. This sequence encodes CASSGDRGQATEAFF. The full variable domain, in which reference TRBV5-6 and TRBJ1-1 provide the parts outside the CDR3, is DAGVTQSPTHLIKTRGQQVTLRCSPKSGHDTVSWYQQALGQGPQFIFQYYEEEERQRGNFPDRFSGHQFPNYSSELNVNALLLGDSALYLCASSGDRGQATEAFFGQGTRLTVV.

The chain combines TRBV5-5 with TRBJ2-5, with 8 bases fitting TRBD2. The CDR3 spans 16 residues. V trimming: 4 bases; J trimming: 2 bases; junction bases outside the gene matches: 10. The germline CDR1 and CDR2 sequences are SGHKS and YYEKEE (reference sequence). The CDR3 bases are TGTGCCAGCAGCCGGGGGGGGCTAGCGGGTCAAGAGACCCAGTACTTC. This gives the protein CASSRGGLAGQETQYF.

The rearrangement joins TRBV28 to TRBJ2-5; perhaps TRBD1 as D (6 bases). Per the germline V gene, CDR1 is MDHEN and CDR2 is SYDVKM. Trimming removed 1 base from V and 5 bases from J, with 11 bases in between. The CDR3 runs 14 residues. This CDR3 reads CASSLSQGTETQYF. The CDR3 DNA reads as TGTGCCAGCAGTTTATCTCAGGGGACGGAGACCCAGTACTTC.

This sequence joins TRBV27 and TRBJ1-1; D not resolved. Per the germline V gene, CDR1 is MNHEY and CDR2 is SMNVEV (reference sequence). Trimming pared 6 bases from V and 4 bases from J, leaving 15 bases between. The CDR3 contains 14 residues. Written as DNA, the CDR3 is TGTGCCAGCAGCGCCCTTGACATAACCACTGAAGCTTTCTTT. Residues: CASSALDITTEAFF.

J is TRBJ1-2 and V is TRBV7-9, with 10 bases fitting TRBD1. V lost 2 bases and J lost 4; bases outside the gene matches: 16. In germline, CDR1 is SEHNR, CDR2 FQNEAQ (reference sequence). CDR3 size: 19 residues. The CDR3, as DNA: TGTGCCAGCAGCTTAACCCCGGGACAGGGGATGGCTCTTAGCTATGGCTACACCTTC. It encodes CASSLTPGQGMALSYGYTF. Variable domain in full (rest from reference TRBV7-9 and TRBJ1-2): DTGVSQNPRHKITKRGQNVTFRCDPISEHNRLYWYRQTLGQGPEFLTYFQNEAQLEKSRLLSDRFSAERPKGSFSTLEIQRTEQGDSAMYLCASSLTPGQGMALSYGYTFGSGTRLTVV.

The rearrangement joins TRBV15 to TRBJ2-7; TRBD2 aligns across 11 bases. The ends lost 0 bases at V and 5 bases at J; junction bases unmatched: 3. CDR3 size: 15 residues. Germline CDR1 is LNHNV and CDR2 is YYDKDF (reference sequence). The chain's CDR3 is CATSRELAGDHEQYF. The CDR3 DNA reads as TGTGCCACCAGCAGAGAACTAGCGGGAGACCACGAGCAGTACTTC.

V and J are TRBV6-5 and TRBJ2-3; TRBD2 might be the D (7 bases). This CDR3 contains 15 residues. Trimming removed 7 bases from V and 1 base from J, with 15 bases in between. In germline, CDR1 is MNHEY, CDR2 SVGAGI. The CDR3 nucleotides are TGTGCCAGCACCCCGGGGGGCAAACGCACAGATACGCAGTATTTT. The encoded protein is CASTPGGKRTDTQYF.